This TCR beta chain derives from a study of T cells in Graves' hyperthyroidism and ophthalmopathy. Broader study findings: Peripheral blood also featured most of the thyroid clonotypes expanded above 0.001.

Turning to this clonotype: The antigen is undetermined.

The TCR beta CDR3 regions underwent amplification using RNA transcripts as the source. The HTBI set primed first-round TCR CDR3 RT-PCR. TCRdb fed the multiplex PCR reads into MiXCR, producing one record per CDR3 protein. The sample yields some 500,000 distinct CDR3 sequences, approximately 15% seen once. This CDR3 is 14 amino acids long. V was shortened by 0 bases and J by 12 bases, with 16 bases between the two germline ends. Germline CDR1 is SGHDT and CDR2 is YYEEEE. Patients aged 18 to 65 had newly diagnosed hyperthyroidism of under 2 months' duration. Sample: blood. The chain employs TRBV5-6 and TRBJ2-1; D possibly corresponds to TRBD2 (5 bases). The clonotype comes from a woman between 18 and 29 years old with Graves' hyperthyroidism. CDR3 coding DNA: TGTGCCAGCAGCTTGGCCAGTAGCTCGGGGTCGCAGTTCTTC. Its translation is CASSLASSSGSQFF.